Sequencing of this TCR beta chain was carried out in a study of CD8+ T cells in alopecia areata. Germline CDR1 LNHNV, CDR2 YYDKDF (reference sequence). V was trimmed by 1 base and J by 5 bases, leaving 11 bases between them. The CDR3 is 14 amino acids. Obtained from alopecia areata patients were lesional scalp punch biopsies along with peripheral blood. Reverse transcription of extracted RNA yielded cDNA, which provided the sequencing template. The repertoire was sequenced with immunoSEQ multiplex PCR; TCRdb's copy has only in-frame clones and lacks some. The data hold around 140,000 clones, with 51% observed a single time.

The sequencing here drew on CD4+ T cells sorted from blood, taken at week 0. This TCR came from a human donor with alopecia areata. The chain combines TRBV15 with TRBJ2-5; D perhaps matches TRBD2 (6 bases). CDR3 sequence: CATSRVGGPETQYF. The CDR3 bases are TGTGCCACCAGCAGAGTTGGAGGGCCGGAGACCCAGTACTTC.